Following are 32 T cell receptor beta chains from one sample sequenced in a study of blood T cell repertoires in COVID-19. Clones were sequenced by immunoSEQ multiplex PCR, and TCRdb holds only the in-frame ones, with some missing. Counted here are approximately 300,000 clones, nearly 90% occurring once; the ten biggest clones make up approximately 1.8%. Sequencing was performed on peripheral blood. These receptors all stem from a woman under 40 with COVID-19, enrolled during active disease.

The CDR3 is CASSSTGTGYQPQHF. CDR3 DNA sequence: TGTGCCAGTAGTTCAACCGGGACAGGGTATCAGCCCCAGCATTTT. This chain joins TRBV19 and TRBJ1-5; 9 bases map to TRBD1. CDR1 LNHDA and CDR2 SQIVND come from the germline V gene (reference sequence). The CDR3 has 15 residues. V dropped 5 bases and J dropped 5; count of bases not matched to a gene: 7.

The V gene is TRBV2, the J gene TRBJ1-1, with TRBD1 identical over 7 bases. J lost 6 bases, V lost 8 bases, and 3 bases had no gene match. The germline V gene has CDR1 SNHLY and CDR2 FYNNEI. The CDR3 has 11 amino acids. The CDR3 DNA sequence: TGTGCCAGCTGGACAGGACCTGAAGCTTTCTTT. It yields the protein CASWTGPEAFF.

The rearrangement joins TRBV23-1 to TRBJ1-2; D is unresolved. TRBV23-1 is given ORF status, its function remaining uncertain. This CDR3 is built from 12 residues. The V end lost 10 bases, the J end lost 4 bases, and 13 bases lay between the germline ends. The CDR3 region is CAIRVVLYGYTF. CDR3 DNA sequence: TGCGCCATCCGGGTGGTACTCTATGGCTACACCTTC.

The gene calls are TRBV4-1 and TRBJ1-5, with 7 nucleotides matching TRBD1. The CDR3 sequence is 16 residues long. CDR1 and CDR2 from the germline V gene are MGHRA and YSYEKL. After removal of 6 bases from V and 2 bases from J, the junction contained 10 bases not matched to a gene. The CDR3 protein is CASSLGGGEGNQPQHF. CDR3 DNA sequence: TGCGCCAGCAGTCTCGGAGGGGGCGAAGGCAATCAGCCCCAGCATTTT.

The CDR3 sequence: CASETETGGTEGSNQPQHF. The CDR3 DNA reads as TGTGCTAGTGAAACTGAAACAGGGGGCACAGAGGGTAGCAATCAGCCCCAGCATTTT. The chain combines TRBV12-5 with TRBJ1-5; 9 bases line up with TRBD1. Germline lookup yields CDR1 LGHNT and CDR2 FRNRAP. The CDR3 is made up of 19 amino acids. Trimming cost V 7 bases and J 0 bases; bases outside gene matches: 16.

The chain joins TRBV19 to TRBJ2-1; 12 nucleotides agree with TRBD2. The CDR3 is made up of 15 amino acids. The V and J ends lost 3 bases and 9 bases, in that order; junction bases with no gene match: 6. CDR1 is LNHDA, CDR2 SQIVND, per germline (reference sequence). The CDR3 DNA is TGTGCCAGTAGTATCACTAGCGGGGGGAGCTCTGAGCAGTTCTTC. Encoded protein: CASSITSGGSSEQFF.

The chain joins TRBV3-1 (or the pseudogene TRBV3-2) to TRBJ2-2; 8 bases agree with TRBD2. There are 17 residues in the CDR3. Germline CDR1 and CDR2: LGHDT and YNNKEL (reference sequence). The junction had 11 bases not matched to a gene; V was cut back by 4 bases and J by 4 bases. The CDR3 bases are TGTGCCAGCAGCCTTCCTAAGGTAGCGGGGAGCACCGGGGAGCTGTTTTTT. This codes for CASSLPKVAGSTGELFF.

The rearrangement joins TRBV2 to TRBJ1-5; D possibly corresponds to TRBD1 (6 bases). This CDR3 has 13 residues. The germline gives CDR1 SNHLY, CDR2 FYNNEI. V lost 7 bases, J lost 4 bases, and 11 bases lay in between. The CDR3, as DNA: TGTGCCAGCAAGGGGCAGGGGAATCAGCCCCAGCATTTT. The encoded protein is CASKGQGNQPQHF.

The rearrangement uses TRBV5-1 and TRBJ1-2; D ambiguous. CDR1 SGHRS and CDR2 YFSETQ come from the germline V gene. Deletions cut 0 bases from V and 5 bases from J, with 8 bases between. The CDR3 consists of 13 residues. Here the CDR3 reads CASSLDRAYGYTF. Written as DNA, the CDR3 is TGCGCCAGCAGCTTGGACAGAGCTTATGGCTACACCTTC.

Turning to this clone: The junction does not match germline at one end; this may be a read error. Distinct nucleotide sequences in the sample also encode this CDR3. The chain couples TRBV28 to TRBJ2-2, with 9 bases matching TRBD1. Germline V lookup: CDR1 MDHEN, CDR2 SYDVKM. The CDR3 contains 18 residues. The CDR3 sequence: CASRLTSPGQGNTGELFF. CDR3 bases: TGTGCCAGCAGACTTACCTCCCCGGGACAGGGAAACACCGGGGAGTTGTTTTTT.

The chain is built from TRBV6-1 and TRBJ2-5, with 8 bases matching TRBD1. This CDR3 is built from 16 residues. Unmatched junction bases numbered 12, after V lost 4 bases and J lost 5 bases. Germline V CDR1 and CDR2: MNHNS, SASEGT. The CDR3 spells CASSVWDRTRGETQYF. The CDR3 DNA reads TGTGCCAGCAGTGTCTGGGACAGGACAAGAGGGGAGACCCAGTACTTC.

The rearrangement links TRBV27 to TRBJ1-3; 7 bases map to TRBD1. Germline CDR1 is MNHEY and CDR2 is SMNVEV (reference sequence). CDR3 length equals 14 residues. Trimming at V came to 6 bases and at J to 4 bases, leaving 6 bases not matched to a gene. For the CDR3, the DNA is TGTGCCAGCAGGCCGTGGGACAGCGGAAACACCATATATTTT. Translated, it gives CASRPWDSGNTIYF.

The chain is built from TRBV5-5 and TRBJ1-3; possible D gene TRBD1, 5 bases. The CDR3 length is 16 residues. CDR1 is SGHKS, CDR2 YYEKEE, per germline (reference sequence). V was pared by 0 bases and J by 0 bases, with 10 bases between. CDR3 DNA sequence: TGTGCCAGCAGCTTGGGACAGATTAACTCTGGAAACACCATATATTTT. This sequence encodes CASSLGQINSGNTIYF.

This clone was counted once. CDR3 in amino acids: CASSLGGAGYTF. The CDR3 bases are TGTGCCAGCAGCCTTGGTGGGGCTGGCTACACCTTC. This chain joins TRBV7-9 and TRBJ1-2; possibly TRBD1 for D (5 bases). The V end was cut by 5 bases, the J end by 7 bases, with 11 bases between. CDR1 SEHNR and CDR2 FQNEAQ come from the germline V gene (reference sequence). This CDR3 comprises 12 residues.

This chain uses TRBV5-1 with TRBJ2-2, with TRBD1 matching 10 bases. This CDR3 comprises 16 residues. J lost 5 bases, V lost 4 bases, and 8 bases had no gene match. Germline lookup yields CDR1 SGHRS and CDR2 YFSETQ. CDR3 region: CASSVLGQGTTGELFF. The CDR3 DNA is TGCGCCAGCAGCGTTTTGGGACAGGGGACAACCGGGGAGCTGTTTTTT.

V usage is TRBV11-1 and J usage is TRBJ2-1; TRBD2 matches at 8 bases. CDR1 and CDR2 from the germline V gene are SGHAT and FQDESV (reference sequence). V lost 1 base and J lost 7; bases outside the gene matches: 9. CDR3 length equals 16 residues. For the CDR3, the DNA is TGTGCCAGCAGCTTAGAGGCACAAGCGGGGGTTAATGAGCAGTTCTTC. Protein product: CASSLEAQAGVNEQFF.

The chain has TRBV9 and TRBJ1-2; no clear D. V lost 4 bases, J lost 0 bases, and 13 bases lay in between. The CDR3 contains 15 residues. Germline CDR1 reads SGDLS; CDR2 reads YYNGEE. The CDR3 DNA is TGTGCCAGCAGCCCGACGCCCGGGGCTAACTATGGCTACACCTTC. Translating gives CASSPTPGANYGYTF. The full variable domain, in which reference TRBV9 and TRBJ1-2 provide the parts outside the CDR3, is DSGVTQTPKHLITATGQRVTLRCSPRSGDLSVYWYQQSLDQGLQFLIQYYNGEERAKGNILERFSAQQFPDLHSELNLSSLELGDSALYFCASSPTPGANYGYTFGSGTRLTVV.

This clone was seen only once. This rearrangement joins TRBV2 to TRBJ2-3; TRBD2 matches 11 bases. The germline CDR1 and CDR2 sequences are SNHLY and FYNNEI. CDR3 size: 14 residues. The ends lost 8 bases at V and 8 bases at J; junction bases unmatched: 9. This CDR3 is CASLRSGGAGTQYF. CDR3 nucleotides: TGTGCCAGCCTCCGTAGCGGGGGGGCCGGTACGCAGTATTTT.

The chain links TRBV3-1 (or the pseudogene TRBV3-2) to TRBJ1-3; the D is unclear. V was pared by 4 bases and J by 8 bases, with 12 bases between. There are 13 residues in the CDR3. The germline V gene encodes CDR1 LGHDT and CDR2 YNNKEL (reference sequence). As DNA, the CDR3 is TGTGCCAGCAGCCCCCTTTTGAGGGACACCATATATTTT. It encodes CASSPLLRDTIYF.

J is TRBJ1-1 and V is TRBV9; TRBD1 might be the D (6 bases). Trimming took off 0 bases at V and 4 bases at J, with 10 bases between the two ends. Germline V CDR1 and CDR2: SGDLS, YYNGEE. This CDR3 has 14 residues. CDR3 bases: TGTGCCAGCAGCGTAGCTACAGGGACCACTGAAGCTTTCTTT. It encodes CASSVATGTTEAFF.

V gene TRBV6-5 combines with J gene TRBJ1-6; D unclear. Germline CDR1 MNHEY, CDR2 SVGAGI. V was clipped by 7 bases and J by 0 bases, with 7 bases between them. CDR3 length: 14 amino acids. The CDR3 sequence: CASTTRSYNSPLHF. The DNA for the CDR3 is TGTGCCAGCACTACTCGCTCCTATAATTCACCCCTCCACTTT.

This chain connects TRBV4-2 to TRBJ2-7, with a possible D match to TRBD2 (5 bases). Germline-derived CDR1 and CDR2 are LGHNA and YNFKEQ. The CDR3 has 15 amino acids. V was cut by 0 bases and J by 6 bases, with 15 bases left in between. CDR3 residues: CASSQEVRGRFEQYF. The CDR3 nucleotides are TGTGCCAGCAGCCAAGAGGTCCGAGGGAGATTCGAGCAGTACTTC.

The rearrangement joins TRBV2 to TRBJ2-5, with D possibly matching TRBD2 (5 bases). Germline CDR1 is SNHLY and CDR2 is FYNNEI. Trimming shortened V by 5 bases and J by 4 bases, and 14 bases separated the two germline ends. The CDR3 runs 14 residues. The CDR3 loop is CASSREWRVETQYF. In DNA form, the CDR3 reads TGTGCCAGCAGTAGAGAGTGGCGGGTAGAGACCCAGTACTTC.

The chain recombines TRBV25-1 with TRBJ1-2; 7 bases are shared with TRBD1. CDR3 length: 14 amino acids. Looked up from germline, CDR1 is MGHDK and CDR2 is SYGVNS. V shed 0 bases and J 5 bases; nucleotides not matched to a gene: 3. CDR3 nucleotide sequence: TGTGCCAGCAGTGAATATACAGGGGATTATGGCTACACCTTC. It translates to CASSEYTGDYGYTF.

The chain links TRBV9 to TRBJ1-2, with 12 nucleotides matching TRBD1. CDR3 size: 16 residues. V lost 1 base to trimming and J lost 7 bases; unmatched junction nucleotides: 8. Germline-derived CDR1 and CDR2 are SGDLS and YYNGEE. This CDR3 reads CASSVTPGQGAGGYTF. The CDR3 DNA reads TGTGCCAGCAGCGTAACTCCGGGACAGGGGGCAGGTGGCTACACCTTC.

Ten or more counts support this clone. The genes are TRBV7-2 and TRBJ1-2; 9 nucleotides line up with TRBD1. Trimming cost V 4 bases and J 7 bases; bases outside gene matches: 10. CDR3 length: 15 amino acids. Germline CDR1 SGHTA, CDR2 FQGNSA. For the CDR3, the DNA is TGTGCCAGCAGCTACCCGCCGGGACAGGGTGGTGGCTACACCTTC. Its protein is CASSYPPGQGGGYTF.

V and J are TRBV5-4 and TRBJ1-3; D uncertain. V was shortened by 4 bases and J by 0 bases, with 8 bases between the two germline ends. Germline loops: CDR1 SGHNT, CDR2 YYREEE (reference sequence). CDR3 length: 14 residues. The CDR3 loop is CASSNYISGNTIYF. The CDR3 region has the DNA TGTGCCAGCAGCAACTACATCTCTGGAAACACCATATATTTT. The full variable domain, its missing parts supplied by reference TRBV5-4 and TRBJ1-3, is ETGVTQSPTHLIKTRGQQVTLRCSSQSGHNTVSWYQQALGQGPQFIFQYYREEENGRGNFPPRFSGLQFPNYSSELNVNALELDDSALYLCASSNYISGNTIYFGEGSWLTVV.

This chain's CDR3 is CASSLGGVTTEAFF. The CDR3 nucleotides are TGTGCCAGCAGTTTAGGCGGGGTTACCACTGAAGCTTTCTTT. V usage is TRBV28 and J usage is TRBJ1-1; D remains unclear. Germline V gene lookup returns CDR1 MDHEN and CDR2 SYDVKM. The V gene lost 2 bases and the J gene lost 4 bases, with 11 bases spanning the gap. The CDR3 has 14 residues.

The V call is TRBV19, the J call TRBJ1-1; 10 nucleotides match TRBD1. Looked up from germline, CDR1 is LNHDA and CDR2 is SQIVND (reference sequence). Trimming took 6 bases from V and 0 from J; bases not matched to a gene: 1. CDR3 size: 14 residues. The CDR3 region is CASRTGGMNTEAFF. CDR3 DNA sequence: TGTGCCAGTAGGACAGGGGGCATGAACACTGAAGCTTTCTTT.

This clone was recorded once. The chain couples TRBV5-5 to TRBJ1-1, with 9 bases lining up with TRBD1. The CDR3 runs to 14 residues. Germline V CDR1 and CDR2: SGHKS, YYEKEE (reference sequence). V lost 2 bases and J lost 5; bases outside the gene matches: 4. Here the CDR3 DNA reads TGTGCCAGCAGCTTTACAGGGGGCCAGACTGAAGCTTTCTTT. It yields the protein CASSFTGGQTEAFF.

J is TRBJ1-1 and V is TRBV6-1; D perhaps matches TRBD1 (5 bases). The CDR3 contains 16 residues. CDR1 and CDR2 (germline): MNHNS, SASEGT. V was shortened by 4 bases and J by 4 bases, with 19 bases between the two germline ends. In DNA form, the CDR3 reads TGTGCCAGCAGTGCCCCTTCGGACCCTGGGGCCACTGAAGCTTTCTTT. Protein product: CASSAPSDPGATEAFF.

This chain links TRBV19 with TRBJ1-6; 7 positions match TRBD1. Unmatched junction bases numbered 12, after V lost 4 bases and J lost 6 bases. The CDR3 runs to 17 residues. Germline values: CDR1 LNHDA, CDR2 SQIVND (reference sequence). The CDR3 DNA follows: TGTGCCAGTAGTACAAGGACAGGCCCCATAGTTAATTCACCCCTCCACTTT. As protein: CASSTRTGPIVNSPLHF.